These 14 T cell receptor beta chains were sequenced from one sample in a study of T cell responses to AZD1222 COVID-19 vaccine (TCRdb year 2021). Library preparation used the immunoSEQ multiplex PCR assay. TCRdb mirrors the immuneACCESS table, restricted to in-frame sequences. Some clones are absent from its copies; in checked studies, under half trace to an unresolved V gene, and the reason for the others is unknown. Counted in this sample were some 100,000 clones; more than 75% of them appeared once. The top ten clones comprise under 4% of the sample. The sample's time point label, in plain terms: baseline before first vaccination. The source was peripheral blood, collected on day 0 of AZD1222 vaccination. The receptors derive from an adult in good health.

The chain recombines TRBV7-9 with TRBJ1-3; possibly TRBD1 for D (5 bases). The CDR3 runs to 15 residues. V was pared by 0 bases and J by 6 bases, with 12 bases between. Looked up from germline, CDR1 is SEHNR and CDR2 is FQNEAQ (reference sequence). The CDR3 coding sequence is TGTGCCAGCAGCTTAGCGGGCCGGGGCGAAAACACCATATATTTT. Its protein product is CASSLAGRGENTIYF. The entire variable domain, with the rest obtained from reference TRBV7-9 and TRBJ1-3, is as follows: DTGVSQNPRHKITKRGQNVTFRCDPISEHNRLYWYRQTLGQGPEFLTYFQNEAQLEKSRLLSDRFSAERPKGSFSTLEIQRTEQGDSAMYLCASSLAGRGENTIYFGEGSWLTVV.

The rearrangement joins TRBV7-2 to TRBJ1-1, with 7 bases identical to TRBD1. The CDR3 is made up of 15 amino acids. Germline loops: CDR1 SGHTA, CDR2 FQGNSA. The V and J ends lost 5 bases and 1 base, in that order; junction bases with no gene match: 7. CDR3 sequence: CASSPTGTENTEAFF. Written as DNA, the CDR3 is TGTGCCAGCAGCCCCACCGGGACAGAGAACACTGAAGCTTTCTTT.

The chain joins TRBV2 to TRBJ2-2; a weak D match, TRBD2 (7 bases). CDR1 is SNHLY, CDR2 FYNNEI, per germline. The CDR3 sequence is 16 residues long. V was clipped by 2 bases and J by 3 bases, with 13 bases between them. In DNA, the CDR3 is TGTGCCAGCAGTGAAATTGGGGGGGCGTACACCGGGGAGCTGTTTTTT. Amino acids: CASSEIGGAYTGELFF.

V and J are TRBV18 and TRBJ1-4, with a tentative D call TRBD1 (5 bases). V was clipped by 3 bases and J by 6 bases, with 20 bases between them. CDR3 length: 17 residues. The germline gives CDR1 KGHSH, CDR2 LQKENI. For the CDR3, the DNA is TGTGCCAGCTCACCTCCACAGACCATGTTAGGGGATGAAAAACTGTTTTTT. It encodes CASSPPQTMLGDEKLFF.

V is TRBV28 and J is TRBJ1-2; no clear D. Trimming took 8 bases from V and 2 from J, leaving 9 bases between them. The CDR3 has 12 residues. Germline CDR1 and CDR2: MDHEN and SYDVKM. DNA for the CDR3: TGTGCCAGCTTGGCGCCCAACTATGGCTACACCTTC. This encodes CASLAPNYGYTF.

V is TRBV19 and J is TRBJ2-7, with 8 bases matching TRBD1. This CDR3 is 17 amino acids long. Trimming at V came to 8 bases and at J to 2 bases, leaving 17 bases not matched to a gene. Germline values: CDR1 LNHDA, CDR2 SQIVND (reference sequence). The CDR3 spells CASADEGGTGPPYEQYF. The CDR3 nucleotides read TGTGCCAGTGCCGACGAAGGTGGGACAGGACCACCCTACGAGCAGTACTTC.

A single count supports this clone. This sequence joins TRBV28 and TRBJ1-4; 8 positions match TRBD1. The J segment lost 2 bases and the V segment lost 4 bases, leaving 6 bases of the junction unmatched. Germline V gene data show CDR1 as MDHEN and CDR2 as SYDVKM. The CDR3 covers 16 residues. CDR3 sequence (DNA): TGTGCCAGCAGTTCTCACACAGGGGGGACTAATGAAAAACTGTTTTTT. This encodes CASSSHTGGTNEKLFF.

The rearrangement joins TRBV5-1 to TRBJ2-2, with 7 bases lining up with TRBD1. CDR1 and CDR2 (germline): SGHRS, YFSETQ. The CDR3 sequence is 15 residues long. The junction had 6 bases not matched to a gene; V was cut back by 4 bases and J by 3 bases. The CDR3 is CASSPMGQYTGELFF. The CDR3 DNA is TGCGCCAGCAGCCCAATGGGACAGTACACCGGGGAGCTGTTTTTT. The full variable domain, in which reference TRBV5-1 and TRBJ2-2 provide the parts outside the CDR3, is KAGVTQTPRYLIKTRGQQVTLSCSPISGHRSVSWYQQTPGQGLQFLFEYFSETQRNKGNFPGRFSGRQFSNSRSEMNVSTLELGDSALYLCASSPMGQYTGELFFGEGSRLTVL.

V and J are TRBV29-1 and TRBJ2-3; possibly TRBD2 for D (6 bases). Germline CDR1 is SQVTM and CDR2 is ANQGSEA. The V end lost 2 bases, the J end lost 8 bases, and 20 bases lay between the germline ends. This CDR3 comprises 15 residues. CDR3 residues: CSVESRSRGAGTQYF. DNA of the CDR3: TGCAGCGTTGAATCACGCTCCCGCGGGGCTGGTACGCAGTATTTT.

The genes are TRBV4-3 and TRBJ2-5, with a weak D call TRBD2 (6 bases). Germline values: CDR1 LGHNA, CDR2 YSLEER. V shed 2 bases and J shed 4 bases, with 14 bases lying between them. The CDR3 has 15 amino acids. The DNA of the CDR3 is TGCGCCAGCAGCCAAAGTTCCAGCGGGCGAGAGACCCAGTACTTC. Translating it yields CASSQSSSGRETQYF.

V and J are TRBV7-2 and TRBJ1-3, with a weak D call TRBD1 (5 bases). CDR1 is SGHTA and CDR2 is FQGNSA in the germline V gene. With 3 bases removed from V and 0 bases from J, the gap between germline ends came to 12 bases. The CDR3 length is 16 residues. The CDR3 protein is CASSFQETGSGNTIYF. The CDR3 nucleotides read TGTGCCAGCAGCTTTCAAGAAACAGGCTCTGGAAACACCATATATTTT. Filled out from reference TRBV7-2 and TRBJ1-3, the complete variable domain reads GAGVSQSPSNKVTEKGKDVELRCDPISGHTALYWYRQSLGQGLEFLIYFQGNSAPDKSGLPSDRFSAERTGGSVSTLTIQRTQQEDSAVYLCASSFQETGSGNTIYFGEGSWLTVV.

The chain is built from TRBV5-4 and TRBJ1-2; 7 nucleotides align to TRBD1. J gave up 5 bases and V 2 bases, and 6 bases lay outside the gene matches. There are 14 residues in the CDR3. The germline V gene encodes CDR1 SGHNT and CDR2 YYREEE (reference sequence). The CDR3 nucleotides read TGTGCCAGCAGCTTCCGGGACAGAGAGTATGGCTACACCTTC. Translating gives CASSFRDREYGYTF.

The CDR3 coding sequence is TGTGCCAGCAGGTTCGACAGCGCTAACTATGGCTACACCTTC. Translated, it gives CASRFDSANYGYTF. The rearrangement joins TRBV6-5 to TRBJ1-2, with a tentative D call TRBD1 (5 bases). Germline CDR1 reads MNHEY; CDR2 reads SVGAGI. The CDR3 totals 14 residues. V was clipped by 6 bases and J by 0 bases, with 11 bases between them.

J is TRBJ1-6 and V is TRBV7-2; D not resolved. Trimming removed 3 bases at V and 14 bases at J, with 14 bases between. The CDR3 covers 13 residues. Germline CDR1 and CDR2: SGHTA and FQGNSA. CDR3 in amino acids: CASSFSFGWTLHF. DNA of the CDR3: TGTGCCAGCAGCTTTTCCTTCGGGTGGACCCTCCACTTT.